These T cell receptor beta chains were read from a single sample in a study of blood T cell repertoires in COVID-19. The repertoire was sequenced with immunoSEQ multiplex PCR; TCRdb's copy has only in-frame clones and lacks some. The sample holds some 180,000 clones; roughly 84% are singletons and the top ten take more than 3%. Sequencing was carried out using PBMCs or T cells enriched from blood (not recorded which). The receptors here all came from a woman under 40 who had been exposed to COVID-19. Both conserved end residues are part of each CDR3. Fields, in order: D gene, J gene, V gene, clone size, CDR3 protein, CDR3 DNA. D genes are given only for firm matches. Part of the rows lack a size; the others show once, few, many or a class for expanded clones.

d_gene: -
j_gene: TRBJ2-7
v_gene: TRBV11-2
abundance: few
CDR3aa: CASSLGGGGTLYEQYF
CDR3nt: TGTGCCAGCAGCTTAGGAGGGGGGGGAACACTCTACGAGCAGTACTTC

d_gene: -
j_gene: TRBJ1-2
v_gene: TRBV10-3
abundance: -
CDR3aa: CAISGQLRGYTF
CDR3nt: TGTGCCATCAGCGGACAGCTGAGGGGCTACACCTTC

d_gene: -
j_gene: TRBJ2-3
v_gene: TRBV5-4
abundance: -
CDR3aa: CASSLALGGPTDTQYF
CDR3nt: TGTGCCAGCAGCTTGGCCTTGGGCGGGCCCACAGATACGCAGTATTTT

d_gene: TRBD1
j_gene: TRBJ2-2
v_gene: TRBV5-1
abundance: -
CDR3aa: CASSARQGLDTGELFF
CDR3nt: TGCGCCAGCAGCGCTAGACAGGGGCTTGACACCGGGGAGCTGTTTTTT

d_gene: -
j_gene: TRBJ1-3
v_gene: TRBV5-1
abundance: -
CDR3aa: CASSPVFVGQGHGNTIYF
CDR3nt: TGCGCCAGCAGCCCCGTCTTCGTAGGTCAGGGGCATGGAAACACCATATATTTT

d_gene: TRBD1
j_gene: TRBJ2-7
v_gene: TRBV5-4
abundance: -
CDR3aa: CASSSRTGGHEQYF
CDR3nt: TGTGCCAGCAGCTCAAGGACAGGGGGCCACGAGCAGTACTTC

d_gene: -
j_gene: TRBJ1-5
v_gene: TRBV4-1
abundance: -
CDR3aa: CASSSNSFQPQHF
CDR3nt: TGCGCCAGCAGCTCAAACAGCTTCCAGCCCCAGCATTTT

d_gene: TRBD1
j_gene: TRBJ1-5
v_gene: TRBV19
abundance: -
CDR3aa: CAGRTGGQPQHF
CDR3nt: TGTGCCGGGCGGACAGGGGGCCAGCCCCAGCATTTT

d_gene: TRBD1
j_gene: TRBJ1-2
v_gene: TRBV13
abundance: once
CDR3aa: CASSLETGLGYTF
CDR3nt: TGTGCCAGCAGCTTAGAGACAGGGCTTGGCTACACCTTC

d_gene: -
j_gene: TRBJ2-2
v_gene: TRBV27
abundance: -
CDR3aa: CASSPVPIPGELFF
CDR3nt: TGTGCCAGCAGCCCGGTTCCCATCCCCGGGGAGCTGTTTTTT

d_gene: TRBD2
j_gene: TRBJ2-2
v_gene: TRBV24-1
abundance: -
CDR3aa: CATSDFRGLAANTGELFF
CDR3nt: TGTGCCACCAGTGATTTCCGCGGACTAGCAGCGAACACCGGGGAGCTGTTTTTT

d_gene: TRBD2
j_gene: TRBJ2-1
v_gene: TRBV15
abundance: -
CDR3aa: CATSVGGGNNEQFF
CDR3nt: TGTGCCACCAGCGTCGGGGGGGGGAACAATGAGCAGTTCTTC

d_gene: TRBD2
j_gene: TRBJ2-2
v_gene: TRBV2
abundance: -
CDR3aa: CASGGTSGGPNTGELFF
CDR3nt: TGTGCCAGCGGAGGGACTAGCGGGGGGCCGAACACCGGGGAGCTGTTTTTT

d_gene: -
j_gene: TRBJ2-2
v_gene: TRBV21-1
abundance: -
CDR3aa: CASSKVETGGGELFF
CDR3nt: TGTGCCAGCAGCAAAGTGGAGACAGGGGGAGGGGAGCTGTTTTTT

d_gene: TRBD1
j_gene: TRBJ1-2
v_gene: TRBV3-1/TRBV3-2
abundance: few
CDR3aa: CASSHWDRVNYGYTF
CDR3nt: TGTGCCAGCAGCCACTGGGACAGGGTAAACTATGGCTACACCTTC

d_gene: TRBD2
j_gene: TRBJ2-1
v_gene: TRBV5-4
abundance: -
CDR3aa: CASSRASGKNNEQFF
CDR3nt: TGTGCCAGCAGCCGGGCTAGCGGGAAGAACAATGAGCAGTTCTTC

d_gene: TRBD2
j_gene: TRBJ2-1
v_gene: TRBV4-3
abundance: -
CDR3aa: CASSPQGLAGENEQFF
CDR3nt: TGCGCCAGCAGCCCACAAGGACTAGCGGGGGAGAATGAGCAGTTCTTC

d_gene: -
j_gene: TRBJ2-7
v_gene: TRBV19
abundance: -
CDR3aa: CASSPYPPNTYEQYF
CDR3nt: TGTGCCAGTAGTCCCTACCCCCCCAATACCTACGAGCAGTACTTC

d_gene: TRBD1
j_gene: TRBJ2-7
v_gene: TRBV11-2
abundance: few
CDR3aa: CASTHRGEHEQYF
CDR3nt: TGTGCCAGCACCCACAGGGGGGAACACGAGCAGTACTTC

d_gene: TRBD2
j_gene: TRBJ2-1
v_gene: TRBV6-5
abundance: -
CDR3aa: CASSYFAGGNNEQFF
CDR3nt: TGTGCCAGCAGTTACTTCGCGGGGGGGAACAATGAGCAGTTCTTC

d_gene: -
j_gene: TRBJ2-2
v_gene: TRBV19
abundance: -
CDR3aa: CASKEGELFF
CDR3nt: TGTGCCAGCAAAGAGGGGGAGCTGTTTTTT

d_gene: TRBD1
j_gene: TRBJ1-2
v_gene: TRBV7-2
abundance: -
CDR3aa: CASSFDDREYYGYTF
CDR3nt: TGTGCCAGCAGCTTCGATGACAGGGAATACTATGGCTACACCTTC

d_gene: -
j_gene: TRBJ1-4
v_gene: TRBV6-6
abundance: -
CDR3aa: CASSDNGGIFEKLFF
CDR3nt: TGTGCCAGCAGTGACAACGGGGGTATCTTTGAAAAACTGTTTTTT

d_gene: -
j_gene: TRBJ1-6
v_gene: TRBV7-9
abundance: -
CDR3aa: CASSEQDSPLHF
CDR3nt: TGTGCCAGCAGCGAACAAGATTCACCCCTCCACTTT

d_gene: -
j_gene: TRBJ1-1
v_gene: TRBV6-5
abundance: -
CDR3aa: CASSLNMNTEAFF
CDR3nt: TGTGCCAGCAGTCTGAACATGAACACTGAAGCTTTCTTT

d_gene: TRBD1
j_gene: TRBJ2-1
v_gene: TRBV25-1
abundance: -
CDR3aa: CASSDRDRDNEQFF
CDR3nt: TGTGCCAGCAGTGACCGGGACAGGGACAATGAGCAGTTCTTC

d_gene: TRBD2
j_gene: TRBJ2-3
v_gene: TRBV5-5
abundance: -
CDR3aa: CASSPEGSGGETDTQYF
CDR3nt: TGTGCCAGCAGCCCTGAGGGTAGCGGGGGGGAGACAGATACGCAGTATTTT

d_gene: -
j_gene: TRBJ2-5
v_gene: TRBV27
abundance: -
CDR3aa: CASSLLGGQETQYF
CDR3nt: TGTGCCAGCAGTTTACTCGGAGGGCAAGAGACCCAGTACTTC

d_gene: -
j_gene: TRBJ1-6
v_gene: TRBV5-8
abundance: -
CDR3aa: CASSYDGDNSPLHF
CDR3nt: TGTGCCAGCAGCTATGACGGAGATAATTCACCCCTCCACTTT

d_gene: TRBD1
j_gene: TRBJ2-7
v_gene: TRBV6-2/TRBV6-3
abundance: -
CDR3aa: CASSYSDRGKDEQYF
CDR3nt: TGTGCCAGCAGTTACTCCGACAGGGGGAAGGACGAGCAGTACTTC

d_gene: -
j_gene: TRBJ1-3
v_gene: TRBV7-9
abundance: -
CDR3aa: CASPPQDSGNTIYF
CDR3nt: TGTGCCAGCCCCCCCCAGGACAGTGGAAACACCATATATTTT

d_gene: -
j_gene: TRBJ1-2
v_gene: TRBV27
abundance: -
CDR3aa: CAARGGYGYTF
CDR3nt: TGTGCCGCCCGGGGAGGATATGGCTACACCTTC

d_gene: TRBD2
j_gene: TRBJ2-5
v_gene: TRBV7-2
abundance: -
CDR3aa: CASSLLAGYQETQYF
CDR3nt: TGTGCCAGCAGCTTACTAGCGGGGTACCAAGAGACCCAGTACTTC

d_gene: -
j_gene: TRBJ1-2
v_gene: TRBV2
abundance: -
CDR3aa: CASRFGGAPYGYTF
CDR3nt: TGTGCCAGCAGGTTTGGGGGGGCCCCCTATGGCTACACCTTC

d_gene: TRBD1
j_gene: TRBJ2-6
v_gene: TRBV2
abundance: -
CDR3aa: CASNSLSGGSSPGANVLTF
CDR3nt: TGTGCCAGCAACTCGCTCTCAGGGGGCAGTAGCCCTGGGGCCAACGTCCTGACTTTC

d_gene: TRBD1
j_gene: TRBJ2-1
v_gene: TRBV7-9
abundance: -
CDR3aa: CASSSSPGTDYNEQFF
CDR3nt: TGTGCCAGCAGCTCCTCACCCGGGACAGATTACAATGAGCAGTTCTTC

d_gene: -
j_gene: TRBJ1-2
v_gene: TRBV12-3/TRBV12-4
abundance: -
CDR3aa: CATRQTSFYGYTF
CDR3nt: TGTGCCACGAGACAGACCTCCTTCTATGGCTACACCTTC

d_gene: -
j_gene: TRBJ2-5
v_gene: TRBV13
abundance: -
CDR3aa: CASSLASGAQETQYF
CDR3nt: TGTGCCAGCAGCTTAGCCTCAGGGGCCCAAGAGACCCAGTACTTC

d_gene: -
j_gene: TRBJ2-2
v_gene: TRBV9
abundance: -
CDR3aa: CASSTSTGELFF
CDR3nt: TGTGCCAGCAGCACATCCACCGGGGAGCTGTTTTTT

d_gene: TRBD1
j_gene: TRBJ2-1
v_gene: TRBV11-3
abundance: -
CDR3aa: CASSLVGGQGYNEQFF
CDR3nt: TGTGCCAGCAGCTTAGTAGGGGGCCAGGGGTACAATGAGCAGTTCTTC

d_gene: -
j_gene: TRBJ1-4
v_gene: TRBV6-5
abundance: -
CDR3aa: CASRDGLNEKLFF
CDR3nt: TGTGCCAGCAGGGATGGACTAAATGAAAAACTGTTTTTT

d_gene: TRBD2
j_gene: TRBJ2-7
v_gene: TRBV3-1/TRBV3-2
abundance: once
CDR3aa: CASSHLAGGPSSYEQYF
CDR3nt: TGTGCCAGCAGCCACTTAGCGGGGGGGCCCAGCTCCTACGAGCAGTACTTC

d_gene: -
j_gene: TRBJ2-5
v_gene: TRBV7-2
abundance: -
CDR3aa: CASSPDGGWETQYF
CDR3nt: TGTGCCAGCAGCCCAGACGGAGGGTGGGAGACCCAGTACTTC

d_gene: -
j_gene: TRBJ2-5
v_gene: TRBV11-2
abundance: -
CDR3aa: CASSESRGWGTQYF
CDR3nt: TGTGCCAGCAGCGAGAGCAGGGGTTGGGGGACCCAGTACTTC

d_gene: TRBD1
j_gene: TRBJ2-7
v_gene: TRBV9
abundance: -
CDR3aa: CASSVGDRYYEQYF
CDR3nt: TGTGCCAGCAGCGTAGGGGACAGATACTACGAGCAGTACTTC

d_gene: TRBD1
j_gene: TRBJ2-5
v_gene: TRBV5-1
abundance: once
CDR3aa: CASSVGQEETQYF
CDR3nt: TGCGCCAGCAGCGTAGGACAGGAAGAGACCCAGTACTTC

d_gene: TRBD1
j_gene: TRBJ1-2
v_gene: TRBV9
abundance: -
CDR3aa: CASSPTQGTTPYGYTF
CDR3nt: TGTGCCAGCAGCCCTACACAGGGGACAACGCCATATGGCTACACCTTC

d_gene: -
j_gene: TRBJ1-6
v_gene: TRBV2
abundance: -
CDR3aa: CASRQDPYNSPLHF
CDR3nt: TGTGCCAGCAGACAGGACCCCTATAATTCACCCCTCCACTTT

d_gene: TRBD1
j_gene: TRBJ2-5
v_gene: TRBV27
abundance: -
CDR3aa: CASSPLPRDRGGETQYF
CDR3nt: TGTGCCAGCAGTCCGCTCCCAAGAGACAGGGGAGGCGAGACCCAGTACTTC

d_gene: -
j_gene: TRBJ2-7
v_gene: TRBV27
abundance: -
CDR3aa: CASSLNGYEQYF
CDR3nt: TGTGCCAGCAGTTTAAACGGTTACGAGCAGTACTTC

d_gene: -
j_gene: TRBJ1-5
v_gene: TRBV9
abundance: -
CDR3aa: CASSVVPGQPQHF
CDR3nt: TGTGCCAGCAGCGTAGTGCCGGGTCAGCCCCAGCATTTT

d_gene: TRBD1
j_gene: TRBJ1-3
v_gene: TRBV4-2
abundance: once
CDR3aa: CASSRPGQGAGNTIYF
CDR3nt: TGTGCCAGCAGCCGCCCGGGACAGGGGGCTGGAAACACCATATATTTT

d_gene: -
j_gene: TRBJ2-1
v_gene: TRBV7-3
abundance: -
CDR3aa: CASPGGGLPNEQFF
CDR3nt: TGTGCCAGCCCGGGCGGGGGCCTGCCGAATGAGCAGTTCTTC

d_gene: -
j_gene: TRBJ2-5
v_gene: TRBV9
abundance: -
CDR3aa: CASSVFHSQLETQYF
CDR3nt: TGTGCCAGCAGCGTATTCCACAGCCAACTAGAGACCCAGTACTTC

d_gene: -
j_gene: TRBJ1-5
v_gene: TRBV6-5
abundance: few
CDR3aa: CASNWAGRNQPQHF
CDR3nt: TGTGCCAGCAATTGGGCGGGAAGAAATCAGCCCCAGCATTTT

d_gene: -
j_gene: TRBJ2-5
v_gene: TRBV6-5
abundance: -
CDR3aa: CASSYFEMRETQYF
CDR3nt: TGTGCCAGCAGTTATTTTGAAATGCGGGAGACCCAGTACTTC

d_gene: TRBD1
j_gene: TRBJ2-7
v_gene: TRBV7-6
abundance: -
CDR3aa: CASSPRSGTASYEQYF
CDR3nt: TGTGCCAGCAGCCCCCGCTCTGGGACAGCTTCCTACGAGCAGTACTTC

d_gene: -
j_gene: TRBJ2-3
v_gene: TRBV6-5
abundance: -
CDR3aa: CASNRFGSTDTQYF
CDR3nt: TGTGCCAGCAATCGGTTCGGGAGCACAGATACGCAGTATTTT

d_gene: -
j_gene: TRBJ2-2
v_gene: TRBV9
abundance: few
CDR3aa: CASSARPGLNTGELFF
CDR3nt: TGTGCCAGCAGCGCCAGGCCGGGACTTAACACCGGGGAGCTGTTTTTT

d_gene: TRBD2
j_gene: TRBJ2-7
v_gene: TRBV19
abundance: -
CDR3aa: CASSMDGSGAYEQYF
CDR3nt: TGTGCCAGTAGTATGGATGGTAGCGGGGCCTACGAGCAGTACTTC